A single sample is the source of the 19 T cell receptor beta chains below, sequenced in a study of blood T cell repertoires in COVID-19. TCRdb's table, derived via immunoSEQ multiplex PCR, lists solely in-frame clones and lacks some. The repertoire holds hundreds of thousands of clones, about nine tenths seen once, with about 2.2% in the top ten. The specimen sequenced was peripheral blood. These receptor sequences come from a woman between 50 and 59 years old who had recovered from COVID-19.

The V call is TRBV5-1, the J call TRBJ1-2; D gene unclear. The CDR3 totals 12 residues. Germline values: CDR1 SGHRS, CDR2 YFSETQ. Between the trimmed V and J ends, which lost 0 bases and 7 bases, there was a span of 7 bases. The CDR3 DNA is TGCGCCAGCAGCTTGGACCACGGTGGCTACACCTTC. This sequence encodes CASSLDHGGYTF. Combining the CDR3 with reference TRBV5-1 and TRBJ1-2 gives the whole variable domain KAGVTQTPRYLIKTRGQQVTLSCSPISGHRSVSWYQQTPGQGLQFLFEYFSETQRNKGNFPGRFSGRQFSNSRSEMNVSTLELGDSALYLCASSLDHGGYTFGSGTRLTVV.

The count of this clone is one. The chain combines TRBV2 with TRBJ2-4, with D unclear. Trimming cost V 2 bases and J 0 bases, with 14 bases left between them. Germline V CDR1 and CDR2: SNHLY, FYNNEI. This CDR3 spans 17 amino acids. The CDR3 nucleotides read TGTGCCAGCAGTGAAACCCCGGGTCTGTTAGCCAAAAACATTCAGTACTTC. Its translation is CASSETPGLLAKNIQYF.

The chain employs TRBV10-3 and TRBJ2-2; TRBD1 matches at 8 bases. The V and J ends lost 10 bases and 1 base, in that order; junction bases with no gene match: 5. This CDR3 contains 14 residues. Per germline, CDR1 ENHRY and CDR2 SYGVKD. DNA of the CDR3: TGTGCCACCCGCGGGACAGGGAACACCGGGGAGCTGTTTTTT. This encodes CATRGTGNTGELFF.

The genes are TRBV10-3 and TRBJ1-1; D is possibly TRBD1 (6 bases). CDR1 and CDR2 (germline): ENHRY, SYGVKD. CDR3 length: 15 amino acids. Trimming pared 6 bases from V and 1 base from J, leaving 15 bases between. Here the CDR3 DNA reads TGTGCCATCAGAAGCACAGGGATTTCGAACACTGAAGCTTTCTTT. Translating gives CAIRSTGISNTEAFF.

The chain recombines TRBV6-5 with TRBJ2-7; D uncertain. There are 11 residues in the CDR3. The V end was cut by 6 bases, the J end by 4 bases, with 7 bases between. The germline V gene has CDR1 MNHEY and CDR2 SVGAGI. The CDR3 protein is CASSSWYEQYF. In nucleotides, the CDR3 is TGTGCCAGCAGCAGTTGGTACGAGCAGTACTTC.

The genes are TRBV9 and TRBJ1-1; D possibly corresponds to TRBD1 (5 bases). Trimming took 2 bases from V and 0 from J, leaving 17 bases between them. The CDR3 length is 17 residues. Germline-derived CDR1 and CDR2 are SGDLS and YYNGEE. The CDR3 DNA reads as TGTGCCAGCAGCGTGCCAGGGAAAGACCCCATGAACACTGAAGCTTTCTTT. As protein: CASSVPGKDPMNTEAFF.

The gene calls are TRBV6-6 and TRBJ1-4; the D is unclear. V was clipped by 5 bases and J by 3 bases, with 7 bases between them. The CDR3 has 13 amino acids. The V gene's germline CDR1 is MNHNY and CDR2 SVGAGI (reference sequence). DNA for the CDR3: TGTGCCAGCAGTGAGATTTCTAATGAAAAACTGTTTTTT. Translation gives CASSEISNEKLFF.

This sequence joins TRBV14 and TRBJ1-6; TRBD1 aligns across 9 bases. V lost 2 bases to trimming and J lost 4 bases; unmatched junction nucleotides: 9. From germline, CDR1 is SGHDN and CDR2 FVKESK. The CDR3 covers 18 residues. The CDR3 loop reads CASSQTTGQGFYNSPLHF. In DNA, the CDR3 is TGTGCCAGCAGCCAAACAACCGGACAGGGGTTTTATAATTCACCCCTCCACTTT. The complete variable domain, with remaining parts taken from reference TRBV14 and TRBJ1-6, reads EAGVTQFPSHSVIEKGQTVTLRCDPISGHDNLYWYRRVMGKEIKFLLHFVKESKQDESGMPNNRFLAERTGGTYSTLKVQPAELEDSGVYFCASSQTTGQGFYNSPLHFGNGTRLTVT.

This sequence joins TRBV7-9 and TRBJ2-1, with TRBD2 matching over 9 bases. CDR1 is SEHNR and CDR2 is FQNEAQ in the germline V gene (reference sequence). The length of the CDR3 is 12 residues. V was pared by 5 bases and J by 15 bases, with 8 bases of the junction left unmatched. The CDR3 nucleotides are TGTGCCAGCAGCGAACAGGGACTAGCCCTGTTCTTC. Its translation: CASSEQGLALFF. Together with reference TRBV7-9 and TRBJ2-1, the CDR3 gives the full variable domain: DTGVSQNPRHKITKRGQNVTFRCDPISEHNRLYWYRQTLGQGPEFLTYFQNEAQLEKSRLLSDRFSAERPKGSFSTLEIQRTEQGDSAMYLCASSEQGLALFFGPGTRLTVL.

The rearrangement joins TRBV29-1 to TRBJ2-1; 15 nucleotides align to TRBD2. Germline V gene sequence: CDR1 SQVTM, CDR2 ANQGSEA. The CDR3 totals 17 residues. The ends lost 4 bases at V and 0 bases at J; junction bases unmatched: 4. CDR3 coding DNA: TGCAGCGTTGTGGGACTAGCGGGGGGTCGCTCCTACAATGAGCAGTTCTTC. Translation: CSVVGLAGGRSYNEQFF.

J is TRBJ1-5 and V is TRBV6-5; 7 bases fit TRBD1. This CDR3 contains 13 residues. V lost 5 bases and J lost 5; bases outside the gene matches: 3. CDR1 and CDR2 (germline): MNHEY, SVGAGI. DNA for the CDR3: TGTGCCAGCAGTACAGGGGTAGATCAGCCCCAGCATTTT. Residues: CASSTGVDQPQHF.

The chain carries TRBV20-1 and TRBJ1-2, with D possibly TRBD1 on 6 matching bases. The CDR3 loop spans 12 amino acids. V was pared by 3 bases and J by 8 bases, with 13 bases between. The germline V gene has CDR1 DFQATT and CDR2 SNEGSKA (reference sequence). The CDR3, as DNA: TGCAGTGCTAGTGGGGGCTTGGGCGGCTACACCTTC. It yields the protein CSASGGLGGYTF.

The chain carries TRBV19 and TRBJ2-4, with no clear D. This CDR3 is built from 15 residues. The V and J ends lost 10 bases and 1 base respectively, with 17 bases between them. Germline V CDR1 and CDR2: LNHDA, SQIVND (reference sequence). The CDR3 coding sequence is TGTGCCACTCACCCCGCGGATGGGGCCAAAAACATTCAGTACTTC. This sequence encodes CATHPADGAKNIQYF.

The rearrangement links TRBV3-1 (or the pseudogene TRBV3-2) to TRBJ2-7, with D perhaps TRBD2 (5 bases). Germline assignment: CDR1 LGHDT and CDR2 YNNKEL (reference sequence). The V end was cut by 1 base, the J end by 3 bases, with 13 bases between. The CDR3 loop spans 15 amino acids. CDR3 in amino acids: CASSQGRSGIYEQYF. The CDR3 DNA is TGTGCCAGCAGCCAAGGGAGATCCGGGATCTACGAGCAGTACTTC.

This clone was picked up a small number of times. In the same sample, other DNA sequences code for this CDR3. The genes are TRBV7-9 and TRBJ1-2, with TRBD1 matching 8 bases. J lost 2 bases, V lost 4 bases, and 6 bases had no gene match. Germline CDR1 is SEHNR and CDR2 is FQNEAQ (reference sequence). The CDR3 consists of 15 residues. CDR3 residues: CASSSRTGTNYGYTF. In DNA form, the CDR3 reads TGTGCCAGCAGCTCCCGGACAGGGACCAACTATGGCTACACCTTC. The variable domain in full, with the rest retrieved from reference TRBV7-9 and TRBJ1-2, is DTGVSQNPRHKITKRGQNVTFRCDPISEHNRLYWYRQTLGQGPEFLTYFQNEAQLEKSRLLSDRFSAERPKGSFSTLEIQRTEQGDSAMYLCASSSRTGTNYGYTFGSGTRLTVV.

J is TRBJ1-6 and V is TRBV6-1; 8 bases are shared with TRBD1. The CDR3 contains 15 residues. J lost 7 bases, V lost 2 bases, and 4 bases had no gene match. Germline V gene lookup returns CDR1 MNHNS and CDR2 SASEGT. CDR3 in DNA: TGTGCCAGCAGTGAACAGGGGGCTTACAATTCACCCCTCCACTTT. Protein: CASSEQGAYNSPLHF.

V and J are TRBV18 and TRBJ2-6; 9 positions agree with TRBD1. The CDR3 spans 16 residues. Germline CDR1 KGHSH, CDR2 LQKENI. Trimming at V came to 5 bases and at J to 2 bases, leaving 4 bases not matched to a gene. CDR3 amino acids: CASSTRQGAGANVLTF. CDR3 coding DNA: TGTGCCAGCTCAACGAGACAGGGGGCTGGGGCCAACGTCCTGACTTTC.

This chain uses TRBV19 with TRBJ1-1; TRBD1 matches 7 bases. V gave up 5 bases and J gave up 4 bases; unmatched junction bases: 10. This CDR3 has 15 residues. Germline assignment: CDR1 LNHDA and CDR2 SQIVND (reference sequence). This CDR3 is CASSARQGRGTEAFF. CDR3 DNA: TGTGCCAGTAGTGCCCGACAGGGTAGGGGCACTGAAGCTTTCTTT.

This clone was counted between two and nine times. The chain is built from TRBV19 and TRBJ1-4; 8 positions agree with TRBD1. V shed 4 bases and J 5 bases; nucleotides not matched to a gene: 6. Germline V CDR1 and CDR2: LNHDA, SQIVND (reference sequence). This CDR3 contains 15 residues. The CDR3 bases are TGTGCCAGTAGTACCGGGACAGGAGGGAATGAAAAACTGTTTTTT. Translation gives CASSTGTGGNEKLFF.